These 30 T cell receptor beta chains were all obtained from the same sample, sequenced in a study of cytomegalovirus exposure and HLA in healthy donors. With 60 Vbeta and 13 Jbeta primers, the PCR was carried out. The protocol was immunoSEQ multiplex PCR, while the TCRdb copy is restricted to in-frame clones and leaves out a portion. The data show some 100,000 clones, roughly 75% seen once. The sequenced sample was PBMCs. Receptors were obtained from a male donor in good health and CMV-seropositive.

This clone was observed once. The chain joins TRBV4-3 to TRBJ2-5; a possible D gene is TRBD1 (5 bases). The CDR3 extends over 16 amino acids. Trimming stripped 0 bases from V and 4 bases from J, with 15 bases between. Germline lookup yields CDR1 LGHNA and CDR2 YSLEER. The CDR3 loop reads CASSQEVVVGPETQYF. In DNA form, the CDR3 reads TGCGCCAGCAGCCAAGAAGTGGTGGTGGGGCCAGAGACCCAGTACTTC.

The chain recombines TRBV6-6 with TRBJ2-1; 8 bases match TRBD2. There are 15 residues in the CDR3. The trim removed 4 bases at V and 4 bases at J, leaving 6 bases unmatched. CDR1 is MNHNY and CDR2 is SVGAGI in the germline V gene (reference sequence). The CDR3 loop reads CASSSFGGEYNEQFF. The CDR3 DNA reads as TGTGCCAGCAGTTCCTTCGGGGGGGAATACAATGAGCAGTTCTTC.

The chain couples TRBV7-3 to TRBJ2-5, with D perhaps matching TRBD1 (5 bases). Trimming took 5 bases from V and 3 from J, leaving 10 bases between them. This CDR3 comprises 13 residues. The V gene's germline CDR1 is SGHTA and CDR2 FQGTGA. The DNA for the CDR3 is TGTGCCAGCAGCCTGGCAGGGAAAGAGACCCAGTACTTC. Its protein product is CASSLAGKETQYF.

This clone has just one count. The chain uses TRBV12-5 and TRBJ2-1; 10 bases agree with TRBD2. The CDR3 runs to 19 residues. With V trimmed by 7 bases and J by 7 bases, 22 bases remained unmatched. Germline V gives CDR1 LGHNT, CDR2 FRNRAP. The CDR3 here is CASARGSFSGGSSGNEQFF. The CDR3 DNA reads TGTGCTAGTGCCCGCGGTTCCTTTAGCGGGGGGTCCTCTGGGAATGAGCAGTTCTTC.

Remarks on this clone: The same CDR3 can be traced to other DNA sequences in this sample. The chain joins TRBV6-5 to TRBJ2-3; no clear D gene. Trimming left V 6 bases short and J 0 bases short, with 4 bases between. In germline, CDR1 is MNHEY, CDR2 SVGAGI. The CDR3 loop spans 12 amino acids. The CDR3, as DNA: TGTGCCAGCAGCCCTAGCACAGATACGCAGTATTTT. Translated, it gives CASSPSTDTQYF.

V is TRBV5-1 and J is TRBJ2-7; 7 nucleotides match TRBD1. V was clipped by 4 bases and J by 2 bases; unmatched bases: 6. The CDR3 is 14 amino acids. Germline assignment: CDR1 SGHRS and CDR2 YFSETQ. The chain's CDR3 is CASSIGQVPYEQYF. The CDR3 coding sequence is TGCGCCAGCAGCATCGGACAGGTCCCCTACGAGCAGTACTTC. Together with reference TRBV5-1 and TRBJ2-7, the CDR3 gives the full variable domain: KAGVTQTPRYLIKTRGQQVTLSCSPISGHRSVSWYQQTPGQGLQFLFEYFSETQRNKGNFPGRFSGRQFSNSRSEMNVSTLELGDSALYLCASSIGQVPYEQYFGPGTRLTVT.

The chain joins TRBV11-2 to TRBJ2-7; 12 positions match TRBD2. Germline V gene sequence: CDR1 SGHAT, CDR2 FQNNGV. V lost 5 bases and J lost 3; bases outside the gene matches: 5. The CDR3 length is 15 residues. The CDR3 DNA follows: TGTGCCAGCAGCCAGACTAGCGGGGGATTCTACGAGCAGTACTTC. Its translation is CASSQTSGGFYEQYF. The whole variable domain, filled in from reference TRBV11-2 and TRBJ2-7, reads EAGVAQSPRYKIIEKRQSVAFWCNPISGHATLYWYQQILGQGPKLLIQFQNNGVVDDSQLPKDRFSAERLKGVDSTLKIQPAKLEDSAVYLCASSQTSGGFYEQYFGPGTRLTVT.

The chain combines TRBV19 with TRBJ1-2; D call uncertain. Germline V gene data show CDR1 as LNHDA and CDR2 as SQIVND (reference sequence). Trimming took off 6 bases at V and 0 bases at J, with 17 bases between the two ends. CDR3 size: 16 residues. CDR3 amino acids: CASSNPQAIPNYGYTF. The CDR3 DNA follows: TGTGCCAGTAGCAACCCCCAAGCAATTCCTAACTATGGCTACACCTTC.

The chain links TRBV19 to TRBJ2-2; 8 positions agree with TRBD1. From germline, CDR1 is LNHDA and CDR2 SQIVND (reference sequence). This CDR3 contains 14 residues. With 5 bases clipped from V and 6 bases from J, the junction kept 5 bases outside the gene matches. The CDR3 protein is CASSPGGGPGELFF. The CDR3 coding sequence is TGTGCCAGTAGTCCAGGGGGCGGGCCCGGGGAGCTGTTTTTT.

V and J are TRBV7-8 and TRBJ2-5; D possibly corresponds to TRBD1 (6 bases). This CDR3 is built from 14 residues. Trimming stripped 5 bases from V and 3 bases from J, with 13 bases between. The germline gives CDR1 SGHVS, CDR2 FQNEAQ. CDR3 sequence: CASSQGHSEETQYF. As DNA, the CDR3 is TGTGCCAGCAGCCAGGGACATTCAGAAGAGACCCAGTACTTC. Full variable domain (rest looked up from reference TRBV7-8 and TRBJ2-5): GAGVSQSPRYKVAKRGQDVALRCDPISGHVSLFWYQQALGQGPEFLTYFQNEAQLDKSGLPSDRFFAERPEGSVSTLKIQRTQQEDSAVYLCASSQGHSEETQYFGPGTRLLVL.

CDR3: CATSEGAPQETQYF. DNA of the CDR3: TGTGCCACCAGCGAAGGGGCCCCCCAAGAGACCCAGTACTTC. The V gene is TRBV15, the J gene TRBJ2-5; maybe TRBD1 (5 bases). Germline V gives CDR1 LNHNV, CDR2 YYDKDF (reference sequence). This CDR3 region has 14 residues. With 5 bases removed from V and 1 base from J, the gap between germline ends came to 11 bases.

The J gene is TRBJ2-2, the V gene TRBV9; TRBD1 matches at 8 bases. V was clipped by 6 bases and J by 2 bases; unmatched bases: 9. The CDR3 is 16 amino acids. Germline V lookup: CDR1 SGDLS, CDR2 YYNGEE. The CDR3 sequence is CASTLGQGPNTGELFF. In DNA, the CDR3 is TGTGCCAGCACCCTAGGACAGGGCCCCAACACCGGGGAGCTGTTTTTT.

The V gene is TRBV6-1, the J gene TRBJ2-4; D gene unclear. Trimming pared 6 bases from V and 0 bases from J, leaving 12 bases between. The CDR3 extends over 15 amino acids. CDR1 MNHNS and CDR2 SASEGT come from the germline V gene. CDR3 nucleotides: TGTGCCAGCAGAGACTTAGTCCTAGCCAAAAACATTCAGTACTTC. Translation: CASRDLVLAKNIQYF.

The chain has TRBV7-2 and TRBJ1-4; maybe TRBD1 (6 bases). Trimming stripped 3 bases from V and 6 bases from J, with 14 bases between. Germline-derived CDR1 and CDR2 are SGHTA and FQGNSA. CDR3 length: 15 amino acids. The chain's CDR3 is CASSFLGRGYEKLFF. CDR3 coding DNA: TGTGCCAGCAGCTTTTTGGGCAGGGGATATGAAAAACTGTTTTTT.

The CDR3 DNA is TGTGCCAGCAACCCTAGCGGGGGGGCCGATACGCAGTATTTT. Translation: CASNPSGGADTQYF. This chain uses TRBV9 with TRBJ2-3; 12 nucleotides match TRBD2. Germline V gives CDR1 SGDLS, CDR2 YYNGEE. CDR3 length equals 14 residues. V lost 6 bases, J lost 6 bases, and 5 bases stayed unmatched.

The CDR3 bases are TGTGCCAGCACCCCAGGGCCCCCTAACTATGGCTACACCTTC. Amino acids: CASTPGPPNYGYTF. The gene calls are TRBV6-6 and TRBJ1-2; possibly TRBD1 for D (5 bases). Germline V gene data show CDR1 as MNHNY and CDR2 as SVGAGI (reference sequence). Deletions cut 7 bases from V and 0 bases from J, with 12 bases between. This CDR3 spans 14 amino acids.

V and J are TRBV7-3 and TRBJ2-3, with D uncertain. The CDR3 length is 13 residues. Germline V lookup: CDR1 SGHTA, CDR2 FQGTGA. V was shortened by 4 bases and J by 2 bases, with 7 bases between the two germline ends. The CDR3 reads CASSYLPTDTQYF. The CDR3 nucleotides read TGTGCCAGCAGCTATCTCCCCACAGATACGCAGTATTTT.

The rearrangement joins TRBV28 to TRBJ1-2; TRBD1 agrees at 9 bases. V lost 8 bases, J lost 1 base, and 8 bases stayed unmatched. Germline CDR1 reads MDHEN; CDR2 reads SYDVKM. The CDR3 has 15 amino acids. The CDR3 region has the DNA TGTGCCAGCCTCCCCGCGGGACAGGGTAACTATGGCTACACCTTC. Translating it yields CASLPAGQGNYGYTF.

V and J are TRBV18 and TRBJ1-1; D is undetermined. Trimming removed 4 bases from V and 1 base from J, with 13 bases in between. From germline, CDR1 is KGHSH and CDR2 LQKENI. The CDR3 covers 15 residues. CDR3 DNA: TGTGCCAGCTCACTCCAGAAGAGGAGGAACACTGAAGCTTTCTTT. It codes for CASSLQKRRNTEAFF. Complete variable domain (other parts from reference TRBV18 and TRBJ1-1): NAGVMQNPRHLVRRRGQEARLRCSPMKGHSHVYWYRQLPEEGLKFMVYLQKENIIDESGMPKERFSAEFPKEGPSILRIQQVVRGDSAAYFCASSLQKRRNTEAFFGQGTRLTVV.

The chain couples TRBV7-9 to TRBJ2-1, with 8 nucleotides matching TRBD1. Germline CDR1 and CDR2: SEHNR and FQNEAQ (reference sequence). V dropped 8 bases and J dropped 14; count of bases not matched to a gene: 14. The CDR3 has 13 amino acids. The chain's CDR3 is CASAGLNRGKKFF. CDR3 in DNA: TGTGCCAGCGCGGGCCTGAACAGGGGGAAAAAGTTCTTC.

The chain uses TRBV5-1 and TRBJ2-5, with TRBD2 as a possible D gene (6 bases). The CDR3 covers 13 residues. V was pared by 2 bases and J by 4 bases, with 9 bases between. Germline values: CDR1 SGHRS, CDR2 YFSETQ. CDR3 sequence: CASSFGGGETQYF. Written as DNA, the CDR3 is TGCGCCAGCAGCTTCGGGGGTGGAGAGACCCAGTACTTC.

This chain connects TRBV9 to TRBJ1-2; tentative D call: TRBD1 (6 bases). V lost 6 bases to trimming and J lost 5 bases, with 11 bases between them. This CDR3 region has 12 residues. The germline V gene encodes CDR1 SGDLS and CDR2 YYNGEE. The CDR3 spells CASNREMYGYTF. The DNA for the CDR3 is TGTGCCAGCAACAGGGAGATGTATGGCTACACCTTC.

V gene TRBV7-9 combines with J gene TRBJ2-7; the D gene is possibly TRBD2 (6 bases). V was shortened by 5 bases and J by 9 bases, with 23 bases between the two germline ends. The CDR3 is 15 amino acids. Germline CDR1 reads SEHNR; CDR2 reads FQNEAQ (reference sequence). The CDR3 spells CASSPPLTTTGGQYF. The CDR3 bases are TGTGCCAGCAGCCCTCCTCTCACCACGACCGGGGGGCAGTACTTC.

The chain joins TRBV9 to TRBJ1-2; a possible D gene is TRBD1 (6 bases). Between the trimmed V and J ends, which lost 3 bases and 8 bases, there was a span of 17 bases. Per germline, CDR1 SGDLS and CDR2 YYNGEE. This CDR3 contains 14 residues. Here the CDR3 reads CASSAGGGAEGYTF. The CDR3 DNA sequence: TGTGCCAGCAGCGCCGGTGGGGGGGCGGAAGGCTACACCTTC.

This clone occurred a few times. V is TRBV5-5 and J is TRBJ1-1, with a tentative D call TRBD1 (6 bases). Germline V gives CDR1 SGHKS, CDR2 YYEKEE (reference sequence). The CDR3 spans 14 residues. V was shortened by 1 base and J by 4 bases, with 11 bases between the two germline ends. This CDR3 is CASSLTGKGTEAFF. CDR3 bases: TGTGCCAGCAGCTTGACAGGGAAGGGCACTGAAGCTTTCTTT. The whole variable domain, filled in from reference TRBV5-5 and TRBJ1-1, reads DAGVTQSPTHLIKTRGQQVTLRCSPISGHKSVSWYQQVLGQGPQFIFQYYEKEERGRGNFPDRFSARQFPNYSSELNVNALLLGDSALYLCASSLTGKGTEAFFGQGTRLTVV.

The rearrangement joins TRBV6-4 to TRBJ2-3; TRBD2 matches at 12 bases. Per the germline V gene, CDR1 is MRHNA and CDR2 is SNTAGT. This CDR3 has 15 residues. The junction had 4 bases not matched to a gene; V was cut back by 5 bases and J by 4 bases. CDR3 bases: TGTGCCAGCAGTCCTAGCGGGGGGGCCCCAGATACGCAGTATTTT. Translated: CASSPSGGAPDTQYF.

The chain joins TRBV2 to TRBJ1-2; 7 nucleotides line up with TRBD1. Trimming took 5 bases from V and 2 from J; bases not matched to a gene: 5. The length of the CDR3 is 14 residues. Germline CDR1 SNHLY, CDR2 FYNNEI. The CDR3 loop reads CASSLDRDNYGYTF. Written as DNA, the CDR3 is TGTGCCAGCAGTCTAGACAGGGACAACTATGGCTACACCTTC.

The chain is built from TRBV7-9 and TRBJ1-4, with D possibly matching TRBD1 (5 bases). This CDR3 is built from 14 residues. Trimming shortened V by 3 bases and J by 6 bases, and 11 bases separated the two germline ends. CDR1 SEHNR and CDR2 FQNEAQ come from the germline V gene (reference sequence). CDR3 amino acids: CASSFGQGDEKLFF. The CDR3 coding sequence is TGTGCCAGCAGCTTCGGGCAGGGTGATGAAAAACTGTTTTTT.

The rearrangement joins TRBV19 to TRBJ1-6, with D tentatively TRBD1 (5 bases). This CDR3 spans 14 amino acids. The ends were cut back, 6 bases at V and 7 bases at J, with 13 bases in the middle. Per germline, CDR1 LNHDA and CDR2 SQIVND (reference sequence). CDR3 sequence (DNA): TGTGCCAGTAGCAGAGGACAAGAAAATTCACCCCTCCACTTT. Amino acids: CASSRGQENSPLHF. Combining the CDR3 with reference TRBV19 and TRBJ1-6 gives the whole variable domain DGGITQSPKYLFRKEGQNVTLSCEQNLNHDAMYWYRQDPGQGLRLIYYSQIVNDFQKGDIAEGYSVSREKKESFPLTVTSAQKNPTAFYLCASSRGQENSPLHFGNGTRLTVT.

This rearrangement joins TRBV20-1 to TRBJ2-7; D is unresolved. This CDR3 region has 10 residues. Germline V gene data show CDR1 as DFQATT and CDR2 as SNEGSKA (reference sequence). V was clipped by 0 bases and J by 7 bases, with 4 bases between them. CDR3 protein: CSARDREQYF. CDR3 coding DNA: TGCAGTGCTAGAGACAGGGAGCAGTACTTC.